The next 13 T cell receptor beta chains were all read from a single sample in a study of blood T cell repertoires in COVID-19. Using immunoSEQ multiplex PCR, the repertoire was profiled, and TCRdb retains in-frame clones only, with some absent. The sample includes 430,000 or so clones, around nine tenths of them seen just once. Specimen: PBMCs or T cells enriched from blood (not recorded which). All receptors come from a woman aged 18-35 years who had been exposed to COVID-19.

The V gene is TRBV19, the J gene TRBJ1-5; D is possibly TRBD1 (5 bases). The length of the CDR3 is 15 residues. V lost 5 bases and J 1 base, leaving 12 bases between the germline ends. Germline-derived CDR1 and CDR2 are LNHDA and SQIVND (reference sequence). DNA for the CDR3: TGTGCCAGTAGTCCCTTGGGGGGAAGCAATCAGCCCCAGCATTTT. This encodes CASSPLGGSNQPQHF. Full variable domain (outside the CDR3, taken from reference TRBV19 and TRBJ1-5): DGGITQSPKYLFRKEGQNVTLSCEQNLNHDAMYWYRQDPGQGLRLIYYSQIVNDFQKGDIAEGYSVSREKKESFPLTVTSAQKNPTAFYLCASSPLGGSNQPQHFGDGTRLSIL.

V gene TRBV2 combines with J gene TRBJ1-4, with 8 bases aligning to TRBD1. Germline CDR1 is SNHLY and CDR2 is FYNNEI. Unmatched junction bases numbered 10, after V lost 7 bases and J lost 0 bases. The CDR3 totals 17 residues. The CDR3 reads CASIFTGGVATNEKLFF. DNA of the CDR3: TGTGCCAGCATTTTTACAGGGGGGGTGGCAACTAATGAAAAACTGTTTTTT. Supplemented by reference TRBV2 and TRBJ1-4, the full variable domain reads EPEVTQTPSHQVTQMGQEVILRCVPISNHLYFYWYRQILGQKVEFLVSFYNNEISEKSEIFDDQFSVERPDGSNFTLKIRSTKLEDSAMYFCASIFTGGVATNEKLFFGSGTQLSVL.

This clone has more than one count but fewer than ten. The chain uses TRBV27 and TRBJ1-5, with 7 bases matching TRBD1. V shed 2 bases and J 3 bases; nucleotides not matched to a gene: 7. This CDR3 comprises 16 residues. Germline lookup yields CDR1 MNHEY and CDR2 SMNVEV (reference sequence). In DNA, the CDR3 is TGTGCCAGCAGTTTAACAGGGGATAGGGCCAATCAGCCCCAGCATTTT. This codes for CASSLTGDRANQPQHF.

For the CDR3, the DNA is TGTGCCAGCAGTCCGTACCGGGACAACGATGAAAAACTGTTTTTT. Translated: CASSPYRDNDEKLFF. This chain links TRBV28 with TRBJ1-4; D possibly corresponds to TRBD1 (6 bases). This CDR3 has 15 residues. Trimming took off 5 bases at V and 6 bases at J, with 16 bases between the two ends. Germline V gene sequence: CDR1 MDHEN, CDR2 SYDVKM.

The chain has TRBV12-3 or TRBV12-4 and TRBJ2-5, with D possibly being TRBD2 (6 bases). The germline V and J ends were trimmed by 6 bases and 4 bases, with 12 bases remaining between them. The CDR3 contains 13 residues. For the CDR3, the DNA is TGTGCCAGCAGCCACCAGGAGGGAGAGACCCAGTACTTC. This encodes CASSHQEGETQYF.

V is TRBV2 and J is TRBJ1-4, with D possibly matching TRBD1 (5 bases). Germline-derived CDR1 and CDR2 are SNHLY and FYNNEI. Between the trimmed V and J ends, which lost 10 bases and 8 bases, there was a span of 14 bases. The CDR3 has 12 residues. The DNA for the CDR3 is TGTGCCACTGGAGGGGCCGGAGAAAAACTGTTTTTT. This encodes CATGGAGEKLFF.

The chain joins TRBV7-9 to TRBJ1-4; D call uncertain. Trimming removed 1 base from V and 4 bases from J, with 10 bases in between. CDR3 length equals 15 residues. In germline, CDR1 is SEHNR, CDR2 FQNEAQ (reference sequence). The CDR3 nucleotides are TGTGCCAGCAGCTTAGTTTACAGCGGTAATGAAAAACTGTTTTTT. Translated: CASSLVYSGNEKLFF.

Only one count was recorded for this clone. The chain joins TRBV9 to TRBJ1-2; the D gene is possibly TRBD1 (5 bases). Trimming took off 3 bases at V and 14 bases at J, with 20 bases between the two ends. The CDR3 totals 13 residues. The germline gives CDR1 SGDLS, CDR2 YYNGEE. The CDR3 region has the DNA TGTGCCAGCAGCGCTATGATACCGACAGACAGTACCTTC. Translation: CASSAMIPTDSTF.

The chain recombines TRBV6-5 with TRBJ2-1; D gene unclear. There are 13 residues in the CDR3. Trimming shortened V by 4 bases and J by 9 bases, and 13 bases separated the two germline ends. Germline CDR1 is MNHEY and CDR2 is SVGAGI. The CDR3 here is CASSWAMFGEQFF. The CDR3 DNA reads TGTGCCAGCAGTTGGGCCATGTTCGGTGAGCAGTTCTTC.

Here the CDR3 DNA reads TGTGCCAGCAGTTTAGTAGCGAACACTGAAGCTTTCTTT. Amino acid sequence: CASSLVANTEAFF. This rearrangement joins TRBV12-3 or TRBV12-4 to TRBJ1-1; no reliable D call. V was pared by 1 base and J by 1 base, with 4 bases between. The CDR3 runs 13 residues.

CDR3 residues: CASSSDGGAFHGTQYF. CDR3 in DNA: TGTGCCAGCAGCTCTGATGGGGGCGCTTTTCATGGGACCCAGTACTTC. This chain joins TRBV7-9 and TRBJ2-5; D perhaps matches TRBD1 (6 bases). The CDR3 contains 16 residues. V lost 4 bases and J 7 bases, leaving 22 bases between the germline ends. Germline V gives CDR1 SEHNR, CDR2 FQNEAQ (reference sequence).

This clone occurred once. This rearrangement joins TRBV5-1 to TRBJ1-6, with D maybe TRBD1 (5 bases). Germline V gives CDR1 SGHRS, CDR2 YFSETQ. CDR3 size: 15 residues. The V end was cut by 4 bases, the J end by 6 bases, with 14 bases between. The CDR3 region has the DNA TGCGCCAGCAGCGTAGGGGAAACAGCTAATTCACCCCTCCACTTT. The encoded protein is CASSVGETANSPLHF.

This clone was seen only a few times. The chain uses TRBV29-1 and TRBJ2-5; 13 positions match TRBD2. With V trimmed by 6 bases and J by 3 bases, 10 bases remained unmatched. Germline V gene sequence: CDR1 SQVTM, CDR2 ANQGSEA. The CDR3 extends over 16 amino acids. The CDR3 here is CSVRTSGSGGKETQYF. The CDR3 DNA reads as TGCAGCGTCCGGACTAGCGGGAGCGGTGGTAAAGAGACCCAGTACTTC.